This T cell receptor beta chain originates from a study of T-cell reconstitution after alpha-beta-depleted transplantation in children (dated by TCRdb to about 2016). Concerning the study at large: Using TCR repertoire profiling, the study quantitatively followed how T-cell immune reconstitution unfolded in children after TCRalphabeta/CD19-depleted allogeneic hematopoietic cell transplantation. Overall results and qualifications from the work: In some patients, high TCRbeta diversity at day 60 was attributed to recipient T cells and intrathymic progenitors that had survived conditioning. The frequencies of hyperexpanded clones fell over the following months, and after one year, T-cell counts and TCRbeta diversity were mostly attributed to newly produced T cells. The apparently early alphabetaT-cell count recovery about two months after transplant was reportedly dependent on only several hundred rapidly expanded clones derived from non-depleted graft cells.

Spanning cysteine to phenylalanine, the CDR3 consists of 17 amino acids. This entry keeps only the CDR3 DNA: 51 bases, framed from base 1. The junction shows trimming of 4 bases on V and 2 bases on J, and the gene matches do not reach 14 bases of it. For CDR1 and CDR2, the germline V gene lists SGHRS and YFSETQ. This clonotype was recorded at least ten times. The antigen it binds to is not known. The sample holds no much larger clone one base away, and base qualities are not on file. Libraries were made using PCR. Data came from an Illumina HiSeq 2500. Molecular barcoding was employed in the preparation of TCR libraries, with unique molecular identifiers being used to normalize TCRbeta repertoire quantification. The public reads were reanalyzed by TCRdb: fastp trimming at Q25, MiXCR alignment, in-frame beta chains only. Rows are unified per CDR3 protein, each entry keeping the most common DNA and genes. In this sample the table shows fewer than 550,000 distinct CDR3 sequences, approximately 10% of which occur a single time. Jointly, the top ten make up 2% to 2.5% of the sample.

In light of the paper, this sample's treatment or condition label describes: allogeneic hematopoietic cell transplantation with graft depleted of TCRalphabeta T cells and CD19 B cells. Transplant recipients were children who received TCRalphabeta/CD19-depleted allogeneic hematopoietic cell grafts. The chain employs TRBV5-1 and TRBJ2-5; TRBD2 fits 7 bases in the junction. The sequenced sample was PBMCs, obtained before TCRalphabeta/CD19-depleted stem cell transplant. The sequence was collected from a child aged 2 to 9 with inherited bone marrow failure, due to receive a stem cell transplant. The DNA sequence is as follows: TGCGCCAGCAGCCCCGCCGCCGGGGTGGGACTACAAGAGACCCAGTACTTC. It is translated as CASSPAAGVGLQETQYF.